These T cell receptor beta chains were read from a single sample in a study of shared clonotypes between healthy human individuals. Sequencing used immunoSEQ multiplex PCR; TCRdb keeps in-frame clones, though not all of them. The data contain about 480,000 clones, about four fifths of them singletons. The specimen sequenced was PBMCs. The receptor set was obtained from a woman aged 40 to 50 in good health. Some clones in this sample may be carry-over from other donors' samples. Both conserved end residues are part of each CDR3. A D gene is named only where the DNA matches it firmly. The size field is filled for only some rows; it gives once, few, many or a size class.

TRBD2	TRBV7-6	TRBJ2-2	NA	TGTGCCAGCAGCTTAGGGACTAGCGGGAGGGATCCCGGGGAGCTGTTTTTT	CASSLGTSGRDPGELFF
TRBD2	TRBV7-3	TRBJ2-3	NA	TGTGCCAGCAGCTTTGCTAGCGGGAGGACAGATACGCAGTATTTT	CASSFASGRTDTQYF
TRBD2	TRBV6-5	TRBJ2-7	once	TGTGCCAGCAAGACTAGCGGGGAGTACGAGCAGTACTTC	CASKTSGEYEQYF
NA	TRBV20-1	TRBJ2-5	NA	TGCAGTGCCCGACTAGGGGAGACCCAGTACTTC	CSARLGETQYF
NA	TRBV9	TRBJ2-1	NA	TGTGCCAGCAGCGGAGTAGGAGGGGCCACTTTTAAAAGCAATGAGCAGTTCTTC	CASSGVGGATFKSNEQFF
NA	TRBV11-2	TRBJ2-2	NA	TGTGCCAGCCGAACATGGGGTGGAGGGAGAGACACCGGGGAGCTGTTTTTT	CASRTWGGGRDTGELFF
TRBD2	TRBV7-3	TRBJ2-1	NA	TGTGCCAGCAGCTTGCCGGGGACTAGACATGAGCAGTTCTTC	CASSLPGTRHEQFF
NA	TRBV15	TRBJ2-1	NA	TGTGCCACCAGCAGAGAAATGACGACCAATGAGCAGTTCTTC	CATSREMTTNEQFF
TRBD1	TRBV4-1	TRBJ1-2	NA	TGCGCCAGCAGCCCCCACAGGGGGCGTGTTGGATATGGCTACACCTTC	CASSPHRGRVGYGYTF
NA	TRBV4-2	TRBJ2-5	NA	TGTGCCAGCAGCCAAGAATTTCCAGAGACCCAGTACTTC	CASSQEFPETQYF
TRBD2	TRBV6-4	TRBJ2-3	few	TGTGCCAGCAGTGACATTGCGGGAGCGATAGATACGCAGTATTTT	CASSDIAGAIDTQYF
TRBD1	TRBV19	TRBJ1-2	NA	TGTGCCAGTAGTATAAATGAGGGGGCAGGCTACACCTTC	CASSINEGAGYTF
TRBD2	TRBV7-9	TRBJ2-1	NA	TGTGCCAGCAGCTCCGGGCTAGCGGGAGAAGAGCAGTTCTTC	CASSSGLAGEEQFF
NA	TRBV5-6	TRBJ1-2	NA	TGTGCCAGCAGCTTGCCCCAGGAGACTAACTATGGCTACACCTTC	CASSLPQETNYGYTF
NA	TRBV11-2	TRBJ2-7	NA	TGTGCCAGCAGCTTAGTCTTCGGGGAGGGGGTGTACGAGCAGTACTTC	CASSLVFGEGVYEQYF
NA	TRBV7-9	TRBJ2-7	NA	TGTGCCAGCAGCTTCGGTAGATTCTTCTACGAGCAGTACTTC	CASSFGRFFYEQYF
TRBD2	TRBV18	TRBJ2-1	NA	TGTGCCAGCTCAGGGACTAGCGGGAGGCCGGGGTCCCTTGAGCAGTTCTTC	CASSGTSGRPGSLEQFF
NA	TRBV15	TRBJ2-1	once	TGTGCCACCAGCAGAGATGATTCGAGCTCCTACAATGAGCAGTTCTTC	CATSRDDSSSYNEQFF
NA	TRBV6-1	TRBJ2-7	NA	TGTGCCAGCAGTGAAGCCAGCGGACTCCACGAGCAGTACTTC	CASSEASGLHEQYF
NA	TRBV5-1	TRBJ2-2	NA	TGCGCCAGCAGCTTGGTTGGACAGAGAAACACCGGGGAGCTGTTTTTT	CASSLVGQRNTGELFF
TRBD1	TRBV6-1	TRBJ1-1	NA	TGTGCCAGCAAAACCGGGACAGGGATGAACACTGAAGCTTTCTTT	CASKTGTGMNTEAFF
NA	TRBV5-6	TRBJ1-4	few	TGTGCCAGCAGCTCACCCAAGGGAGGGTCAACTAATGAAAAACTGTTTTTT	CASSSPKGGSTNEKLFF
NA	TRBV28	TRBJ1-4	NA	TGTGCCAGCAGTCGCCCCCAGGTGCAACTTGATGAAAAACTGTTTTTT	CASSRPQVQLDEKLFF
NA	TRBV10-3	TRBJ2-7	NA	TGTGCCACCCTTGATTCGATTGAGCAGTACTTC	CATLDSIEQYF
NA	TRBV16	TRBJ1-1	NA	TGTGCCAGCAGCCAATCGGGGGTAGGACCCGGGGGCACTGAAGCTTTCTTT	CASSQSGVGPGGTEAFF
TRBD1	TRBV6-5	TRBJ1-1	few	TGTGCCAGCAGTAGAGAGAGACAGGGGGTTGCAGAAGCTTTCTTT	CASSRERQGVAEAFF
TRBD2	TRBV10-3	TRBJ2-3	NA	TGTGCCATCAGTGAGTCGTCTAGCGGGAGTCCAGATACGCAGTATTTT	CAISESSSGSPDTQYF
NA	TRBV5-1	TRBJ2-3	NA	TGCGCCAGCAGCTTCGATTTTACAGATACGCAGTATTTT	CASSFDFTDTQYF
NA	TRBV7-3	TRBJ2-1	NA	TGTGCCAGCAGCCCCCTGGTGGCCAATGAGCAGTTCTTC	CASSPLVANEQFF
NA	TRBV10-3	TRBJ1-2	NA	TGTGCCATCAGTGGGCGGGCTAACTATGGCTACACCTTC	CAISGRANYGYTF
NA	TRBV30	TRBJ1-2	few	TGTGCCTGGAGTCGGCAGAATAACTATGGCTACACCTTC	CAWSRQNNYGYTF
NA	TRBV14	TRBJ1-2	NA	TGTGCCAGCAGCTCAGGGCGTTATGGCTACACCTTC	CASSSGRYGYTF
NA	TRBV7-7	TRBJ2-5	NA	TGTGCTAGCAGCTTAGCCGGGCCACAAGAGACCCAGTACTTC	CASSLAGPQETQYF
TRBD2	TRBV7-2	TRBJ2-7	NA	TGTGCCAGCAGCTTAGCGGGTAGCGGGAGCTCCTACGAGCAGTACTTC	CASSLAGSGSSYEQYF
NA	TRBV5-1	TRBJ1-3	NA	TGCGCCAGCAGCCCTCAGGACGGGATTTCTGGAAACACCATATATTTT	CASSPQDGISGNTIYF
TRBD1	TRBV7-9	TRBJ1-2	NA	TGTGCCAGCAGCTTCACAGGGGACTATGGCTACACCTTC	CASSFTGDYGYTF
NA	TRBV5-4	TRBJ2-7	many	TGTGCCAGCAGCGACCGAGACAGACCCTCCTACGAGCAGTACTTC	CASSDRDRPSYEQYF
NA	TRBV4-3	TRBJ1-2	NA	TGCGCCAGCAGCCAAGATAGACTCCCCCACTATGGCTACACCTTC	CASSQDRLPHYGYTF
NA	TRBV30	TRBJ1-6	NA	TGTGCCTGGAGTGTACAGCATTCACCCCTCCACTTT	CAWSVQHSPLHF
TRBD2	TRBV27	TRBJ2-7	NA	TGTGCCAGCAGTTCCCGAGCGGGAGAGGCATACGAGCAGTACTTC	CASSSRAGEAYEQYF
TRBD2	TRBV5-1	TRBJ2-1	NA	TGCGCCAGCAGCTTGGGGGGACTAGCGCCCATGCATGAGCAGTTCTTC	CASSLGGLAPMHEQFF
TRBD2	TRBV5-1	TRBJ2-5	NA	TGCGCCAGCAGCGAAAGGACTAGCGGGATCGAGACCCAGTACTTC	CASSERTSGIETQYF
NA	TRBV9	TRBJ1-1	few	TGTGCCAGCACCCCAGTGGGGGGTGTGGCTGAAGCTTTCTTT	CASTPVGGVAEAFF
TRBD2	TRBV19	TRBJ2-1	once	TGTGCCAGTAGTAGGGGACTAGCGGGAGCCCATGAGCAGTTCTTC	CASSRGLAGAHEQFF
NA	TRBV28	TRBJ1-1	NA	TGTGCCAGCAGTTTAGGACAGATGAACACTGAAGCTTTCTTT	CASSLGQMNTEAFF
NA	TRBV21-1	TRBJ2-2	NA	TGTGCCAGCAGCAATGGTCGGGAAGCCGGGGAGCTGTTTTTT	CASSNGREAGELFF
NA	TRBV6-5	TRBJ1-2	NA	TGTGCCAGCAGTTACTCGGGCTCTTCGATCGGCTACACCTTC	CASSYSGSSIGYTF
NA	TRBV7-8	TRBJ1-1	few	TGTGCCAGCAGCAACATCAGGGGCACTGAAGCTTTCTTT	CASSNIRGTEAFF
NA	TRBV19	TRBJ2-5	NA	TGTGCCAGTAGTGAGCAAGAGACCCAGTACTTC	CASSEQETQYF
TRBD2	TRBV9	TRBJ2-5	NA	TGTGCCAGCAGCGTTTTGGGGGGAGGGCCTGAGACCCAGTACTTC	CASSVLGGGPETQYF
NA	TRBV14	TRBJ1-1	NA	TGTGCCAGCAGCCAAGTTGGGTCAGGGTTGAACACTGAAGCTTTCTTT	CASSQVGSGLNTEAFF
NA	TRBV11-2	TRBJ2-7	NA	TGTGCCAGCAGCCCTCGACAGATCTACGAGCAGTACTTC	CASSPRQIYEQYF
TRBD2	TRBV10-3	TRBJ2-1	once	TGTGCCATCAGTGACGTAGCGGGAGCGTACAATGAGCAGTTCTTC	CAISDVAGAYNEQFF
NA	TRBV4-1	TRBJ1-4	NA	TGCGCCAGCAGCCAATTGGGGGCAGGGGAAAAACTGTTTTTT	CASSQLGAGEKLFF